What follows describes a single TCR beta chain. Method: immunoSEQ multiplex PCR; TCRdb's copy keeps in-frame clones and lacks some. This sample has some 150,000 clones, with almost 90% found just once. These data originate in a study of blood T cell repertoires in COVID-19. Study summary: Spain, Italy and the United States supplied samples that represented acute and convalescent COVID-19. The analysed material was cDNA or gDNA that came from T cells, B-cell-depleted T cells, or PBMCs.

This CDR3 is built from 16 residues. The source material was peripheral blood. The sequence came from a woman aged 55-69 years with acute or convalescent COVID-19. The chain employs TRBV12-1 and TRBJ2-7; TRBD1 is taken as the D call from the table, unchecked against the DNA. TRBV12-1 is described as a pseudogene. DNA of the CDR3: TGTGCCAGCAGCTCAGGAACAGGGGAGAGGACCTACGAGCAGTACTTC. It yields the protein CASSSGTGERTYEQYF.